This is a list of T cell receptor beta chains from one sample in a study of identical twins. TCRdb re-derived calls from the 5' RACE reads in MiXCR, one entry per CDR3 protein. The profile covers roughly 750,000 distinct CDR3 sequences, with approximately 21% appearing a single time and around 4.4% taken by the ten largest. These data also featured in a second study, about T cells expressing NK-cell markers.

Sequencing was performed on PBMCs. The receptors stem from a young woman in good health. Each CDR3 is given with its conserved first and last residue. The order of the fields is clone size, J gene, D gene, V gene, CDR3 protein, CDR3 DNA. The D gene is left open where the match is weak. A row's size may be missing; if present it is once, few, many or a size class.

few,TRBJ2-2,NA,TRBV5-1,CASSLLRGLLNTGELFF,TGCGCCAGCAGCTTGCTCAGGGGTTTACTTAACACCGGGGAGCTGTTTTTT
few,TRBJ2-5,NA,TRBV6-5,CASSYSKLEETQYF,TGTGCCAGCAGTTACTCGAAGCTTGAAGAGACCCAGTACTTC
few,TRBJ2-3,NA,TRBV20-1,CSARAGGASTDTQYF,TGCAGTGCTAGAGCTGGCGGGGCTAGCACAGATACGCAGTATTTT
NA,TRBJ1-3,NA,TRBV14,CASHLSSGNTIYF,TGTGCCAGCCACCTAAGCTCTGGAAACACCATATATTTT
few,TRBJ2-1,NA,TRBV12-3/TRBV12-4,CASSFGGPLGSYNEQFF,TGTGCCAGCAGTTTTGGGGGCCCCCTGGGCTCCTACAATGAGCAGTTCTTC
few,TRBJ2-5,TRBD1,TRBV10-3,CAISAITGGGETQYF,TGTGCCATCAGTGCCATTACAGGGGGCGGCGAGACCCAGTACTTC
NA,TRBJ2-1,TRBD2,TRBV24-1,CATSARSGDINEQFF,TGTGCCACCAGTGCCCGTAGCGGGGATATCAATGAGCAGTTCTTC
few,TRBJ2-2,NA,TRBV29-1,CSVLQGGELFF,TGCAGCGTCCTCCAAGGGGGGGAGCTGTTTTTT
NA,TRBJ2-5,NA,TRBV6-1,CATRGVVQETQYF,TGTGCCACCCGCGGGGTGGTACAAGAGACCCAGTACTTC
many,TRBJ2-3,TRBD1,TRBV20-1,CSADPGQATDTQYF,TGCAGTGCTGACCCGGGACAGGCCACAGATACGCAGTATTTT
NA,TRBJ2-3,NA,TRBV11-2,CASSLDYITDTQYF,TGTGCCAGCAGCTTAGATTATATCACAGATACGCAGTATTTT
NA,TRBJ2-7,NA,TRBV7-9,CASSLDRRPYEQYF,TGTGCCAGCAGCTTAGACAGGAGGCCCTACGAGCAGTACTTC
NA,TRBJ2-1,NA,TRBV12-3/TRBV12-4,CASSGGRRSSYNEQFF,TGTGCCAGCAGTGGGGGGCGGCGGAGCTCCTACAATGAGCAGTTCTTC
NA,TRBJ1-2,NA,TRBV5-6,CARGPGLIYGYTF,TGTGCCAGGGGTCCCGGGCTCATCTACGGCTACACCTTC
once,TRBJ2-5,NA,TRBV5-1,CASSLVSRQETQYF,TGCGCCAGCAGCTTGGTTTCTAGGCAAGAGACCCAGTACTTC
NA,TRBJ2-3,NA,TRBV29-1,CSVEPAIRLGQYF,TGCAGCGTTGAACCCGCAATCCGGCTAGGGCAGTATTTT
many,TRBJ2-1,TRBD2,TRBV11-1,CASSPTAPGTSGGSADEQFF,TGTGCCAGCAGCCCCACCGCCCCCGGGACTAGCGGGGGTAGTGCGGATGAGCAGTTCTTC
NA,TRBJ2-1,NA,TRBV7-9,CASSRSRSGDEQFF,TGTGCCAGCAGCCGTTCACGGTCGGGGGATGAGCAGTTCTTC
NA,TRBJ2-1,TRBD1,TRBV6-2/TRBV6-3,CASSYSRVRGPPYNEQFF,TGTGCCAGCAGTTACTCGCGAGTGAGGGGGCCCCCCTACAATGAGCAGTTCTTC
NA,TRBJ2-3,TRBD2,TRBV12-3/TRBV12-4,CASSRRLAGGPGTQYF,TGTGCCAGCAGTCGGAGACTAGCGGGGGGGCCGGGTACGCAGTATTTT
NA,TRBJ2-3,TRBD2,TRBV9,CASSVGLAGGATDTQYF,TGTGCCAGCAGCGTAGGACTAGCGGGAGGGGCCACAGATACGCAGTATTTT
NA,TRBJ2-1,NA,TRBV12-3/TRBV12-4,CASSQRGGPDEQFF,TGTGCCAGCAGCCAAAGGGGGGGGCCCGATGAGCAGTTCTTC
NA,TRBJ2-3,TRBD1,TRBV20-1,CSASGTGGTDTQYF,TGCAGTGCTTCCGGGACAGGGGGCACAGATACGCAGTATTTT
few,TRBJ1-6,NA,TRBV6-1,CASSPIQDSPLHF,TGTGCCAGCAGTCCGATACAGGATTCACCCCTCCACTTT
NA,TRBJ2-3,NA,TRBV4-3,CASSQDPVDSDTQYF,TGCGCCAGCAGCCAAGATCCAGTGGACTCCGATACGCAGTATTTT
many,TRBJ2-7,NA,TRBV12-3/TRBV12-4,CASWSSYEQYF,TGTGCCAGTTGGAGTAGCTACGAGCAGTACTTC
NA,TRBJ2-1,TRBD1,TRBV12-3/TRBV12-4,CASSPGQDEYNEQFF,TGTGCCAGCAGTCCTGGACAGGACGAATACAATGAGCAGTTCTTC
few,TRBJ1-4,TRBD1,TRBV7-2,CASSLVRDRGEKLFF,TGTGCCAGCAGCTTAGTCCGGGACAGGGGTGAAAAACTGTTTTTT
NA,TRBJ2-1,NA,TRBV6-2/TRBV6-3,CASRYSFSSLYNEQFF,TGTGCCAGCAGATACTCGTTCTCTAGTCTATACAATGAGCAGTTCTTC
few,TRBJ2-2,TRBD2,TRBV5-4,CASSWGRWLAGERPTGELFF,TGTGCCAGCAGCTGGGGTCGCTGGCTAGCGGGAGAAAGGCCGACCGGGGAGCTGTTTTTT
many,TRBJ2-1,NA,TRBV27,CASSTDTGAWNEQFF,TGTGCCAGCAGTACTGACACGGGCGCGTGGAATGAGCAGTTCTTC
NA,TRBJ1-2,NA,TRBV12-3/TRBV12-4,CASSLVGGVYGYTF,TGTGCCAGCAGTTTAGTGGGCGGGGTATATGGCTACACCTTC
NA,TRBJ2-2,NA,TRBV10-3,CAISGGADTGELFF,TGTGCCATCAGTGGGGGGGCCGACACCGGGGAGCTGTTTTTT
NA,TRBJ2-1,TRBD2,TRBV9,CASSYTGSGDEQFF,TGTGCCAGCAGCTACACGGGTAGCGGGGATGAGCAGTTCTTC
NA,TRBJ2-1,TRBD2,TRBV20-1,CSARRTSGRFSYNEQFF,TGCAGTGCTAGACGGACTAGCGGGAGGTTCTCCTACAATGAGCAGTTCTTC
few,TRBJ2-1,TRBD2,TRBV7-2,CASSAGTSAVAEQFF,TGTGCCAGCAGCGCCGGGACTAGCGCGGTTGCGGAGCAGTTCTTC
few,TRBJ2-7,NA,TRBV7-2,CASSLKPGPGNYEQYF,TGTGCCAGCAGCTTAAAACCAGGACCTGGAAACTACGAGCAGTACTTC
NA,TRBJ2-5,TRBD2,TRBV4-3,CASSQDFVAGVQETQYF,TGCGCCAGCAGCCAAGATTTTGTAGCGGGGGTACAAGAGACCCAGTACTTC
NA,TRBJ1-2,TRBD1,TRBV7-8,CASSATGGTGANYGYTF,TGTGCCAGCAGCGCGACAGGGGGGACAGGGGCTAACTATGGCTACACCTTC
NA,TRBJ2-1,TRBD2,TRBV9,CASSAPGTSGNEQFF,TGTGCCAGCAGCGCCCCCGGGACTAGCGGGAATGAGCAGTTCTTC
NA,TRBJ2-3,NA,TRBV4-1,CASSQASGLDTQYF,TGCGCCAGCAGCCAAGCTTCGGGGTTGGATACGCAGTATTTT
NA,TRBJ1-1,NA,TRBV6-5,CASSYDQQGNTEAFF,TGTGCCAGCAGTTACGATCAACAGGGGAACACTGAAGCTTTCTTT
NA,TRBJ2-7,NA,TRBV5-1,CASSEQTGDYPLFF,TGCGCCAGCAGCGAACAGACAGGGGACTACCCTCTTTTCTTC
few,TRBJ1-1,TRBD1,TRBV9,CASGPGQANTEAFF,TGTGCCAGCGGACCAGGACAGGCGAACACTGAAGCTTTCTTT
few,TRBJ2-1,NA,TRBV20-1,CSASWQDATYNEQFF,TGCAGTGCTAGCTGGCAGGACGCTACCTACAATGAGCAGTTCTTC
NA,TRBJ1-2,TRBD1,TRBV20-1,CSATSTGTGPYGYTF,TGCAGTGCCACTTCTACAGGGACAGGTCCCTATGGCTACACCTTC
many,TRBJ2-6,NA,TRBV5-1,CASRDSSGANVLTF,TGCGCCAGCAGGGACAGCTCTGGGGCCAACGTCCTGACTTTC
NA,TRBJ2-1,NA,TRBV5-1,CASSRWTGEPGEQFF,TGCGCCAGCAGCCGGTGGACGGGTGAACCTGGTGAGCAGTTCTTC
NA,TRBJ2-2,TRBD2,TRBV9,CASSELAGGTGELFF,TGTGCCAGCTCAGAGCTAGCGGGAGGAACCGGGGAGCTGTTTTTT
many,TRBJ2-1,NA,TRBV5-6,CASSFTSEQFF,TGTGCCAGCAGCTTCACGTCCGAGCAGTTCTTC
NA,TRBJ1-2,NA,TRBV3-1,CASTLGGFYGYTF,TGTGCCAGCACCCTAGGAGGGTTCTATGGCTACACCTTC
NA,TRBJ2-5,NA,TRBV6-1,CASRLYKNGQETQYF,TGTGCCAGCAGACTCTACAAAAACGGCCAAGAGACCCAGTACTTC
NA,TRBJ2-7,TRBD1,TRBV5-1,CASSLVRGRYEQYF,TGCGCCAGCAGCTTGGTAAGGGGGCGGTACGAGCAGTACTTC
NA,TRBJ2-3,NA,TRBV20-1,CSAYRESGTDTQYF,TGCAGTGCTTACCGGGAGAGTGGCACAGATACGCAGTATTTT
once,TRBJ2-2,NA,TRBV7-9,CASSYRTAGELFF,TGTGCCAGCAGCTATCGGACAGCCGGGGAGCTGTTTTTT
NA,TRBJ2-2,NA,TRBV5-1,CASSSPSSGTGELFF,TGCGCCAGCAGCTCCCCCAGTAGCGGCACCGGGGAGCTGTTTTTT
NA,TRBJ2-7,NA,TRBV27,CASSPVGGRSDYEQYF,TGTGCCAGCAGTCCCGTGGGGGGGCGGAGTGACTACGAGCAGTACTTC
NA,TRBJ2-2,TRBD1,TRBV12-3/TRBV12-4,CASSSTGGRTGELFF,TGTGCCAGCAGTTCGACAGGGGGACGCACCGGGGAGCTGTTTTTT
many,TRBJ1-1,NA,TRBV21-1,CASSTQGKNTEAFF,TGTGCCAGCAGCACACAGGGGAAGAACACTGAAGCTTTCTTT
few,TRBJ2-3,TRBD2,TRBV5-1,CASSLGLAGGLSTDTQYF,TGCGCCAGCAGCTTAGGACTAGCGGGGGGCCTTAGCACAGATACGCAGTATTTT